This TCR beta chain was sequenced during a study of T-cell reconstitution after alpha-beta-depleted transplantation in children. This clonotype has ten or more counts. Using unique molecular identifiers, the investigators prepared the TCRbeta library. TCRdb analysed the PCR reads with MiXCR anew, one entry per CDR3 protein. The profile shows about 300,000 distinct CDR3 sequences, over 9% of them singletons. This CDR3 has 17 amino acids. The V end lost 1 base, the J end lost 5 bases, and 17 bases lay between the germline ends. The TCR was taken from a boy under two years old with acute myeloid leukemia, due to receive a stem cell transplant. This material consisted of PBMCs, taken before TCRalphabeta/CD19-depleted stem cell transplant. The chain joins TRBV12-3 or TRBV12-4 to TRBJ2-2; D might be TRBD2 (6 bases). CDR3 protein: CASSLGVTRTVTGELFF. The CDR3 bases are TGTGCCAGCAGTTTAGGGGTGACTAGAACGGTAACCGGGGAGCTGTTTTTT.